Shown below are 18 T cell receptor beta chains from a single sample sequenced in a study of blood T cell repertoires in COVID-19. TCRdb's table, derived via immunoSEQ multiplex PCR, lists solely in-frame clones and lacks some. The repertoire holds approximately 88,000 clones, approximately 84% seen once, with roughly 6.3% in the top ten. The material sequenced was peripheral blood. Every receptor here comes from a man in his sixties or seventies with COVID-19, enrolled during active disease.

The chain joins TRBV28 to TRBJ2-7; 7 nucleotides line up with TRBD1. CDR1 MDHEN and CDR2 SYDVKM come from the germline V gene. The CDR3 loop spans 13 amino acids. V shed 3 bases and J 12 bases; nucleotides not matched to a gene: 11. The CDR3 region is CASSFRDSVSSYF. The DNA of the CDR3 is TGTGCCAGCAGTTTCAGGGACAGCGTGAGCTCGTACTTC. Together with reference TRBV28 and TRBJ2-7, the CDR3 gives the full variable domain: DVKVTQSSRYLVKRTGEKVFLECVQDMDHENMFWYRQDPGLGLRLIYFSYDVKMKEKGDIPEGYSVSREKKERFSLILESASTNQTSMYLCASSFRDSVSSYFGPGTRLTVT.

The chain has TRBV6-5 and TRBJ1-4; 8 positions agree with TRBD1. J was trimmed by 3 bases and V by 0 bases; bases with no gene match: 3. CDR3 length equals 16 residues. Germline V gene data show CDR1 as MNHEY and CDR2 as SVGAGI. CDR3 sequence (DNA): TGTGCCAGCAGTTACTCGCAGGGGGCCTCTAATGAAAAACTGTTTTTT. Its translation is CASSYSQGASNEKLFF.

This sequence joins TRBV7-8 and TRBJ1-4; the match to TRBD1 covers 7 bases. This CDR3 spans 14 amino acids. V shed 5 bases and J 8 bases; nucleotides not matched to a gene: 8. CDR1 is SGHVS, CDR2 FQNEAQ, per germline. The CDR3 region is CASSATGTAEKLFF. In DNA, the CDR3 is TGTGCCAGCAGCGCCACCGGGACAGCCGAAAAACTGTTTTTT.

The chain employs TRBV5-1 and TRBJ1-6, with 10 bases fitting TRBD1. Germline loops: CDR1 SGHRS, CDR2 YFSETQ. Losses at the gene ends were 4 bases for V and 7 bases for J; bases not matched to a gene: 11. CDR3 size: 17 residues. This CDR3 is CASSITTGGENNSPLHF. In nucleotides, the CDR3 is TGCGCCAGCAGCATTACGACAGGGGGCGAGAACAATTCACCCCTCCACTTT.

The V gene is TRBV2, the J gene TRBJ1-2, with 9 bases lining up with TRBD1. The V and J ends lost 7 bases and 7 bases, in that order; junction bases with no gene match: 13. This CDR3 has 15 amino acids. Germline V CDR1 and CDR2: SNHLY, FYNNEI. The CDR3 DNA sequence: TGTGCCAGCATCCCCCCCCGGGACAGGGTACGTGGCTACACCTTC. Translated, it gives CASIPPRDRVRGYTF.

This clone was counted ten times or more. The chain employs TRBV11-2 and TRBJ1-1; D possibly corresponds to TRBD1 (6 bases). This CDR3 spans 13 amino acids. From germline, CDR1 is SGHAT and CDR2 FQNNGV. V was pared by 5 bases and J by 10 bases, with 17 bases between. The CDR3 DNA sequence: TGTGCCAGCAGCCAGGCAGGGGTTATGGGAGCTTTCTTT. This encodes CASSQAGVMGAFF.

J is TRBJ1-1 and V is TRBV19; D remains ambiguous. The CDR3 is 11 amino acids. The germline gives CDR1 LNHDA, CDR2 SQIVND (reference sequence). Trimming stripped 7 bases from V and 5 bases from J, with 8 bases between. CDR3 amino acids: CASKGRTEAFF. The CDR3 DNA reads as TGTGCCAGTAAAGGGAGGACTGAAGCTTTCTTT.

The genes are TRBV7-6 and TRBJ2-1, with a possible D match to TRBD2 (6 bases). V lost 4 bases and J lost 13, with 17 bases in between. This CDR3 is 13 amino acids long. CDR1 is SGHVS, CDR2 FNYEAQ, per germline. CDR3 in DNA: TGTGCCAGCAGCTCGAGCGGCGGGGCAGTACAGTTCTTC. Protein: CASSSSGGAVQFF.

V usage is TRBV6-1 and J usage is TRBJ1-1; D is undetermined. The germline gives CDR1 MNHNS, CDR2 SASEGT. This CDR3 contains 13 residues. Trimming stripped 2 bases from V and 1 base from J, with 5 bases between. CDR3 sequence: CASSERENTEAFF. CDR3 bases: TGTGCCAGCAGTGAACGGGAGAACACTGAAGCTTTCTTT.

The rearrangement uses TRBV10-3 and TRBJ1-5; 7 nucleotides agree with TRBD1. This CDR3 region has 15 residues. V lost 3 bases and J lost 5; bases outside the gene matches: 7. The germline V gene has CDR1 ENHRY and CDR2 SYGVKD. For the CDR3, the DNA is TGTGCCATCAGTGATTCCGACAGGGTGCATCAGCCCCAGCATTTT. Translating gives CAISDSDRVHQPQHF.

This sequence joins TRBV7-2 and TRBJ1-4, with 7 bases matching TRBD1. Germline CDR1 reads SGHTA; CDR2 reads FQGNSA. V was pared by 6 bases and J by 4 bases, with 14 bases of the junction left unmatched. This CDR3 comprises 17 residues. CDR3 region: CASSLKGLGTVNEKLFF. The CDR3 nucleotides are TGTGCCAGCAGTTTAAAGGGTCTCGGGACAGTTAATGAAAAACTGTTTTTT.

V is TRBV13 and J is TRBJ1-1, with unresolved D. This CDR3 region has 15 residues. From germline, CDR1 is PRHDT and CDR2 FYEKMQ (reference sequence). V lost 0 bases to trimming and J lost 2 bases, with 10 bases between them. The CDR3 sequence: CASSLGGLRNTEAFF. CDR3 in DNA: TGTGCCAGCAGCTTAGGCGGTCTTAGAAACACTGAAGCTTTCTTT.

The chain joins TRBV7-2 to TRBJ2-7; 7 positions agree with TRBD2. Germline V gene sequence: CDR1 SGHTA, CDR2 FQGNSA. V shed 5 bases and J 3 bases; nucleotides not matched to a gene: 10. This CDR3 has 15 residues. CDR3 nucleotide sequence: TGTGCCAGCAGCCGCCCGGGGGGAACTTTCTACGAGCAGTACTTC. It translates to CASSRPGGTFYEQYF.

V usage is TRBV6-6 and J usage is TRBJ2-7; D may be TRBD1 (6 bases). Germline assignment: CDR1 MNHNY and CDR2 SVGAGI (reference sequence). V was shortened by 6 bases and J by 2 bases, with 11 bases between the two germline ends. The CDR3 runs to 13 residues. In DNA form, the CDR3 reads TGTGCCAGCAGGATCGACAGGACCTACGAGCAGTACTTC. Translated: CASRIDRTYEQYF.

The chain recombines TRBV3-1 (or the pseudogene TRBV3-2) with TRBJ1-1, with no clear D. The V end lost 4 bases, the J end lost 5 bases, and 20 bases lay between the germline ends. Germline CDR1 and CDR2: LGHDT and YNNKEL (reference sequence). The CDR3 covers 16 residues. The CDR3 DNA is TGTGCCAGCAGCCGAAATCAGGAGACTAAAGGGACTGAAGCTTTCTTT. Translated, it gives CASSRNQETKGTEAFF.

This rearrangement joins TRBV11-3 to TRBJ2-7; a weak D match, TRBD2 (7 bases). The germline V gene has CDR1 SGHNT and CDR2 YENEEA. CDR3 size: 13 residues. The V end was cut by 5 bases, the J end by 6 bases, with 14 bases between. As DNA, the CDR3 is TGTGCCAGCAGCCCCACTGGGGGGGCCGAGCAGTACTTC. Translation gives CASSPTGGAEQYF.

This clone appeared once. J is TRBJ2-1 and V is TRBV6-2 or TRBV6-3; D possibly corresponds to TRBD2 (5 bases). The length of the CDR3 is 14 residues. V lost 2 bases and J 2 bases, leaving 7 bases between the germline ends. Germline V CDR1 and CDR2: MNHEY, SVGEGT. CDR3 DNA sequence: TGTGCCAGCAGTTACGACGGGACCTACAATGAGCAGTTCTTC. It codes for CASSYDGTYNEQFF.

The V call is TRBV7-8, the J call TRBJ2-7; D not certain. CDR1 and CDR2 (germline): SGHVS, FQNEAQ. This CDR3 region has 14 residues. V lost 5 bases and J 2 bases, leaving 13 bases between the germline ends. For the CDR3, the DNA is TGTGCCAGCAGCGGCACTATGCTCACCTACGAGCAGTACTTC. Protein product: CASSGTMLTYEQYF.